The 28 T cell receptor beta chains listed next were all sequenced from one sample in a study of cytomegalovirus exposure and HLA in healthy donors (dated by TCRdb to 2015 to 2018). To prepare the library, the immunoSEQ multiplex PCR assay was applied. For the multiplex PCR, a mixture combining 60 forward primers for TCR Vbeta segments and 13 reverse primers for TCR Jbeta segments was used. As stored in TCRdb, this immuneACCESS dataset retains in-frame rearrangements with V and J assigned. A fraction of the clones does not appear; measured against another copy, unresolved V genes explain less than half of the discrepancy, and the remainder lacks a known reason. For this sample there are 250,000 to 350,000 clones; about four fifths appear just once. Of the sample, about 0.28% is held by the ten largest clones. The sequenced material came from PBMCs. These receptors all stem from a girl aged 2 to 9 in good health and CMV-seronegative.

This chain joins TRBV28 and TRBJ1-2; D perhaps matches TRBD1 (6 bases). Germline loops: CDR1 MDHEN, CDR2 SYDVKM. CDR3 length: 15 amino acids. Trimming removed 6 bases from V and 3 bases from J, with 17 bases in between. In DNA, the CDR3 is TGTGCCAGCAGGGAACAGGGTGTTGGGCACTATGGCTACACCTTC. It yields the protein CASREQGVGHYGYTF.

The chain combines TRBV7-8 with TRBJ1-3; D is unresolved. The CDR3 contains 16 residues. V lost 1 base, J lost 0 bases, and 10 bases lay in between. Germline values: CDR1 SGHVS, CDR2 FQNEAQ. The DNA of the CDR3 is TGTGCCAGCAGCTTAGTACAGCCCTTCTCTGGAAACACCATATATTTT. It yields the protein CASSLVQPFSGNTIYF.

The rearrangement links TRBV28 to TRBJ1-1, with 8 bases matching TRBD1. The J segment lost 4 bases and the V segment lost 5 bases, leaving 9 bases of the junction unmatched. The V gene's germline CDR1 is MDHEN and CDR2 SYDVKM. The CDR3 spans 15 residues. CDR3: CASSVSGQGLTEAFF. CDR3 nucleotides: TGTGCCAGCAGTGTCTCTGGACAGGGACTCACTGAAGCTTTCTTT. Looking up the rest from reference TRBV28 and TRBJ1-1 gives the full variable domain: DVKVTQSSRYLVKRTGEKVFLECVQDMDHENMFWYRQDPGLGLRLIYFSYDVKMKEKGDIPEGYSVSREKKERFSLILESASTNQTSMYLCASSVSGQGLTEAFFGQGTRLTVV.

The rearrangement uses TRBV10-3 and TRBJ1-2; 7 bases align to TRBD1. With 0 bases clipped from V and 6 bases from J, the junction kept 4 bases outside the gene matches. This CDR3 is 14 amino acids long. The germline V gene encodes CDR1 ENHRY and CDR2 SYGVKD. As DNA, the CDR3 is TGTGCCATCAGTGAGTCAACAGGGGTGAATGGCTACACCTTC. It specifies CAISESTGVNGYTF.

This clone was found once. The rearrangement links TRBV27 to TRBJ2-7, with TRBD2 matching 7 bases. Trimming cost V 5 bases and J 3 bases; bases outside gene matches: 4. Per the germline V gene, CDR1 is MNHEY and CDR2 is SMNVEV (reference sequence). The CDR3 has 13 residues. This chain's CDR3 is CASSRRDYYEQYF. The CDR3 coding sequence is TGTGCCAGCAGTCGCCGGGACTACTACGAGCAGTACTTC.

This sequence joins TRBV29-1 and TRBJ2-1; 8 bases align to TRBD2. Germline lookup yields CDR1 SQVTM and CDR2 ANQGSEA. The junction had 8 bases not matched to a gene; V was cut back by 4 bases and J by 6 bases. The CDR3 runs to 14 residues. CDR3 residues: CSVVLAGGGNEQFF. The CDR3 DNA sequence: TGCAGCGTTGTCCTGGCGGGGGGTGGCAATGAGCAGTTCTTC.

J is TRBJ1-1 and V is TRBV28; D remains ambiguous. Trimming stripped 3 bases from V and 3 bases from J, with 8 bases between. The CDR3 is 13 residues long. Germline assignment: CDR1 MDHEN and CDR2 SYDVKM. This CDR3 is CASSLRRYTEAFF. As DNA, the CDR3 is TGTGCCAGCAGTTTGAGGAGGTACACTGAAGCTTTCTTT.

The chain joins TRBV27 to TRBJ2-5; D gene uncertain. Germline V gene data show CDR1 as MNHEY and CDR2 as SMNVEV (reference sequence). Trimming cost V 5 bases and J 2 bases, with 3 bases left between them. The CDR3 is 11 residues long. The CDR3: CASSQQETQYF. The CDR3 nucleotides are TGTGCCAGCAGTCAACAAGAGACCCAGTACTTC.

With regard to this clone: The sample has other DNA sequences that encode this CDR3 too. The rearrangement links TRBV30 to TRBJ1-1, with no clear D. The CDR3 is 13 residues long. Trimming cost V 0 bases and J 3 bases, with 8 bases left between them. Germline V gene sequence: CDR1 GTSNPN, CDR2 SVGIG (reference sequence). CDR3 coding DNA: TGTGCCTGGAGTGTGGAGGGTTACACTGAAGCTTTCTTT. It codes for CAWSVEGYTEAFF.

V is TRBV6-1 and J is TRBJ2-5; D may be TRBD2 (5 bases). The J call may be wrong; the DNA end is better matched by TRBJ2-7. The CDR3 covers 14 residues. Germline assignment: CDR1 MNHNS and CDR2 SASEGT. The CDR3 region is CASSEYGESYEQYF. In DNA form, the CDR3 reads TGTGCCAGCAGTGAATACGGGGAAAGCTACGAGCAGTACTTC.

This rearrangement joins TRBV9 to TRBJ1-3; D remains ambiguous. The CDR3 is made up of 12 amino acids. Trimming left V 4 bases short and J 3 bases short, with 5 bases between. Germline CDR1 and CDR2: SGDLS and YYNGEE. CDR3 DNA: TGTGCCAGCAGCCCCAGTGGAAACACCATATATTTT. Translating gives CASSPSGNTIYF.

The DNA for the CDR3 is TGTGCCAGCTCACCTCGGACAGTGGATGGCTACACCTTC. Its protein product is CASSPRTVDGYTF. The genes are TRBV18 and TRBJ1-2; D may be TRBD1 (6 bases). Germline V gene lookup returns CDR1 KGHSH and CDR2 LQKENI. This CDR3 is built from 13 residues. Trimming shortened V by 3 bases and J by 6 bases, and 11 bases separated the two germline ends.

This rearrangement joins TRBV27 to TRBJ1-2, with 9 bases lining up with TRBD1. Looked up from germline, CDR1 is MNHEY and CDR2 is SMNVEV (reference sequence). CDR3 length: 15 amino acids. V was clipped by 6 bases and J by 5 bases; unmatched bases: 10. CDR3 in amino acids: CASRDRDRESYGYTF. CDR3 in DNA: TGTGCCAGCAGAGACCGGGACAGGGAATCTTATGGCTACACCTTC.

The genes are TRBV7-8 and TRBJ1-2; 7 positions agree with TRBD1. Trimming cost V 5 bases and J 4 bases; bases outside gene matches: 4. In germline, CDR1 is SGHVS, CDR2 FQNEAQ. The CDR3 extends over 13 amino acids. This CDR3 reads CASSRQGPYGYTF. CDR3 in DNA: TGTGCCAGCAGCCGACAGGGTCCCTATGGCTACACCTTC.

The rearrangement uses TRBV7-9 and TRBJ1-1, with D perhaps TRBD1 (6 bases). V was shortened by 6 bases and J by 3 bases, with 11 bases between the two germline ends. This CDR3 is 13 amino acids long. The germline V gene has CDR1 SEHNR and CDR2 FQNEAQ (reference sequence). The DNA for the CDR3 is TGTGCCAGCAGACAGGGTGGGGACACTGAAGCTTTCTTT. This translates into CASRQGGDTEAFF.

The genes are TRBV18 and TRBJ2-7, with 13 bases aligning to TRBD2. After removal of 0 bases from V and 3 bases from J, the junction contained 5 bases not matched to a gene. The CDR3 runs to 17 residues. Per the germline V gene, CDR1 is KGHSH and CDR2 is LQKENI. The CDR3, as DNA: TGTGCCAGCTCACCACCCAGGACTAGCGGGAGCCACTACGAGCAGTACTTC. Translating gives CASSPPRTSGSHYEQYF.

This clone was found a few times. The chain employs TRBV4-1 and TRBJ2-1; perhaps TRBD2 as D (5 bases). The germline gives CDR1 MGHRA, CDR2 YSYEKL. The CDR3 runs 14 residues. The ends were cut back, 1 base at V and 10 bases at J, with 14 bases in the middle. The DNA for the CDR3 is TGCGCCAGCAGCCAAGGGAGATTGGGGAGCGAGCAGTTCTTC. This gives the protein CASSQGRLGSEQFF.

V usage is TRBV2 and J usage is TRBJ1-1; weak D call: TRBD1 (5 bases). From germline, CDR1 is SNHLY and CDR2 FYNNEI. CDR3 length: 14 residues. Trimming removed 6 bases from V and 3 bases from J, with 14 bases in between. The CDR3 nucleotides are TGTGCCAGCAGCCTCGGGGGAGTTTACACTGAAGCTTTCTTT. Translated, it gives CASSLGGVYTEAFF.

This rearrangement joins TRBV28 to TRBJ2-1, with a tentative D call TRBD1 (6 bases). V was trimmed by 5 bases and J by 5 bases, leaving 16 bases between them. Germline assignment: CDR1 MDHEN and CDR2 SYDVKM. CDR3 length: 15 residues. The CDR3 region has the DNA TGTGCCAGCAGTGTGACACAGGGTGCCCACAATGAGCAGTTCTTC. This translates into CASSVTQGAHNEQFF.

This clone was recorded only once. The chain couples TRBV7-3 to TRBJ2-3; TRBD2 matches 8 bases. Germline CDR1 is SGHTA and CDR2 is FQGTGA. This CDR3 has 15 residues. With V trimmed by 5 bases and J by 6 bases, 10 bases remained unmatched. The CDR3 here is CASSPNGGAGDTQYF. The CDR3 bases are TGTGCCAGCAGCCCCAACGGGGGGGCCGGGGATACGCAGTATTTT.

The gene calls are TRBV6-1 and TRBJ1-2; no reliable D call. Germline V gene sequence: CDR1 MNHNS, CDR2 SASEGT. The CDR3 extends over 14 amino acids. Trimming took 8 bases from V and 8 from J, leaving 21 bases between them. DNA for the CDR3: TGTGCCAGCCACTTGGGGAGGCGGAAAGACGGCTACACCTTC. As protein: CASHLGRRKDGYTF.

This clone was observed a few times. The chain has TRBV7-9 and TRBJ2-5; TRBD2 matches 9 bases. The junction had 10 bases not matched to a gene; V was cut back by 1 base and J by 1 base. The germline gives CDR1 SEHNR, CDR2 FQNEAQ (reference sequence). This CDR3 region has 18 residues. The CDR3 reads CASSLEGRGGRLQETQYF. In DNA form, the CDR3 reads TGTGCCAGCAGCTTAGAAGGGCGGGGGGGCCGCCTCCAAGAGACCCAGTACTTC.

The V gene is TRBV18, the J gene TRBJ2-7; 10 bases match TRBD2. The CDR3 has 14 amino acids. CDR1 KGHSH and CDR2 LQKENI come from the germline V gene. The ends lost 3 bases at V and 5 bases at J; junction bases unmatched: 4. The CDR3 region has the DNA TGTGCCAGCTCACCCCTAGCGGGAGTCCACGAGCAGTACTTC. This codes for CASSPLAGVHEQYF.

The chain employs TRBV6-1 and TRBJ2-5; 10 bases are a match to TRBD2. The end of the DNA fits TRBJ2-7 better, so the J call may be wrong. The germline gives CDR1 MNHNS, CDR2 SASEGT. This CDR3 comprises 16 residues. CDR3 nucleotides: TGTGCCAGCAGTGTCAGACCGGGACTAGCGATCGACGAGCAGTACTTC. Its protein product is CASSVRPGLAIDEQYF.

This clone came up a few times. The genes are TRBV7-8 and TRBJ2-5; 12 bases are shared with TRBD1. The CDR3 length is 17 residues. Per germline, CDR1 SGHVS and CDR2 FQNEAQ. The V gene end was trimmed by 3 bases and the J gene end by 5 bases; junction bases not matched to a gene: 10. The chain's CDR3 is CASSLGQGALVMETQYF. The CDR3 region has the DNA TGTGCCAGCAGCTTGGGACAGGGGGCCTTGGTGATGGAGACCCAGTACTTC. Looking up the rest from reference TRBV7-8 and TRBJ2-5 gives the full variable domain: GAGVSQSPRYKVAKRGQDVALRCDPISGHVSLFWYQQALGQGPEFLTYFQNEAQLDKSGLPSDRFFAERPEGSVSTLKIQRTQQEDSAVYLCASSLGQGALVMETQYFGPGTRLLVL.

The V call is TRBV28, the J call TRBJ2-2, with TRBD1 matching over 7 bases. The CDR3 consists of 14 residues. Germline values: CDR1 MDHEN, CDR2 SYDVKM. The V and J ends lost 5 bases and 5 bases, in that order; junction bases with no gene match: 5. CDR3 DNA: TGTGCCAGCAGTCCCAGGGGGAGTACCGGGGAGCTGTTTTTT. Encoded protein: CASSPRGSTGELFF.

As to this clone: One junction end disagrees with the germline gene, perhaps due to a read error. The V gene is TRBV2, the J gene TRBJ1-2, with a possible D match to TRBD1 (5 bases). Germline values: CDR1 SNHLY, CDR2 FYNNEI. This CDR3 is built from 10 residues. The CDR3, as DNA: TGTGCCAGCATGCCAAGGGGCGCTATCTTC. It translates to CASMPRGAIF.

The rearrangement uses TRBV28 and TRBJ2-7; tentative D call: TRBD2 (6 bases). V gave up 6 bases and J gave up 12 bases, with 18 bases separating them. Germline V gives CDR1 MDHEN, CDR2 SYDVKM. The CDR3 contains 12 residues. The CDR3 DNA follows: TGTGCCAGCAGCTACGGGACTTCACCTGGGTACTTC. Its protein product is CASSYGTSPGYF. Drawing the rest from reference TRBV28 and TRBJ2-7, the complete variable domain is DVKVTQSSRYLVKRTGEKVFLECVQDMDHENMFWYRQDPGLGLRLIYFSYDVKMKEKGDIPEGYSVSREKKERFSLILESASTNQTSMYLCASSYGTSPGYFGPGTRLTVT.